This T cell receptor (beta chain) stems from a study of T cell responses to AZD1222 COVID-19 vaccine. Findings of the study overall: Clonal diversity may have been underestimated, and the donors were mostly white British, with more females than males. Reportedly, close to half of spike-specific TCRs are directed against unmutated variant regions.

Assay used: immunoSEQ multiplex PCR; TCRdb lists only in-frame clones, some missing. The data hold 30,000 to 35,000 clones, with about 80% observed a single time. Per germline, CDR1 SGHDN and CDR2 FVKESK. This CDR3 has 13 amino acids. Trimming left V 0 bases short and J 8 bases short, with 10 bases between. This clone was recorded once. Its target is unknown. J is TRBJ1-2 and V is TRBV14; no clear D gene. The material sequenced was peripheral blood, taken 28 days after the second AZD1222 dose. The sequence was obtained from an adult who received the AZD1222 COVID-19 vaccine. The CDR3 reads CASSQDRIRGYTF. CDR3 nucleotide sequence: TGTGCCAGCAGCCAAGACAGGATTCGGGGCTACACCTTC.